The entry below gives a single TCR beta chain sequence along with its context. This sample is drawn from a study of blood T cell repertoires in COVID-19. Study information: Sites in the United States, Italy and Spain provided acute and convalescent COVID-19 samples. From T cells, B-cell-depleted T cells, or PBMCs came the material, which was cDNA or gDNA.

In the authors' methods: Amplification of reference gene primers was used by the study to estimate nucleated cell counts. Clones were read by immunoSEQ multiplex PCR, and TCRdb kept only the in-frame ones, dropping some. V, J and clone size derive from that table, while D and trimming were established from the DNA sequence. The sample records 300,000 to 450,000 clones, about 85% being singletons. The length of the CDR3 is 12 residues. Trimming pared 4 bases from V and 4 bases from J, leaving 5 bases between. The germline V gene has CDR1 SGHNT and CDR2 YYREEE (reference sequence). Sequenced: peripheral blood. The chain has TRBV5-4 and TRBJ1-4; D is uncertain. The sequence was obtained from a woman aged 18-35 years with acute or convalescent COVID-19. The CDR3 nucleotides read TGTGCCAGCAGCCGGTATAATGAAAAACTGTTTTTT. Its translation is CASSRYNEKLFF.